Each of the 23 T cell receptor beta chains below was sequenced from the same sample in a study of lymphopenia after photon versus proton radiotherapy. Profiling relied on immunoSEQ multiplex PCR, and the TCRdb table lists in-frame clones only, not all of them. Here the sample spans approximately 66,000 clones, around 87% being singletons. The sample here was peripheral blood, taken from a patient treated with photon-based radiotherapy. All receptors derive from a man between 35 and 55 years old with gastric cancer.

The rearrangement links TRBV7-8 to TRBJ1-1; D remains ambiguous. This CDR3 spans 14 amino acids. Germline V gene lookup returns CDR1 SGHVS and CDR2 FQNEAQ. Trimming left V 1 base short and J 3 bases short, with 9 bases between. The CDR3 is CASSLGPGHTEAFF. The CDR3 bases are TGTGCCAGCAGCTTAGGTCCGGGTCACACTGAAGCTTTCTTT.

The CDR3 nucleotides read TGCGCCAGCAGCTCACCCTCGGACAGCTCCTATAATTCACCCCTCCACTTT. It translates to CASSSPSDSSYNSPLHF. The chain uses TRBV5-1 and TRBJ1-6; TRBD1 might be the D (6 bases). Looked up from germline, CDR1 is SGHRS and CDR2 is YFSETQ. Deletions cut 3 bases from V and 0 bases from J, with 13 bases between. This CDR3 has 17 residues. Full variable domain (rest looked up from reference TRBV5-1 and TRBJ1-6): KAGVTQTPRYLIKTRGQQVTLSCSPISGHRSVSWYQQTPGQGLQFLFEYFSETQRNKGNFPGRFSGRQFSNSRSEMNVSTLELGDSALYLCASSSPSDSSYNSPLHFGNGTRLTVT.

V gene TRBV11-3 combines with J gene TRBJ2-3; D uncertain. The CDR3 has 12 residues. V lost 4 bases to trimming and J lost 3 bases, with 5 bases between them. Germline V gene sequence: CDR1 SGHNT, CDR2 YENEEA. Here the CDR3 reads CASSSGTDTQYF. The CDR3 bases are TGTGCCAGCAGCTCTGGGACAGATACGCAGTATTTT.

The chain joins TRBV21-1 to TRBJ2-7. TRBV21-1 corresponds to a pseudogene. CDR3 size: 12 residues. CDR3 amino acids: CASRWLCYEQYF. The CDR3 DNA reads TGTGCCAGCAGATGGTTATGCTACGAGCAGTACTTC.

V gene TRBV6-4 combines with J gene TRBJ1-5; perhaps TRBD1 as D (5 bases). From germline, CDR1 is MRHNA and CDR2 SNTAGT. This CDR3 has 13 residues. V was cut by 9 bases and J by 1 base, with 10 bases left in between. This CDR3 is CAREGRSNQPQHF. The CDR3 region has the DNA TGTGCCAGAGAGGGGAGGAGCAATCAGCCCCAGCATTTT.

This chain connects TRBV23-1 to TRBJ1-2; 10 bases fit TRBD1. TRBV23-1 falls under the ORF class, with uncertain function. V trimming: 8 bases; J trimming: 4 bases; junction bases outside the gene matches: 7. This CDR3 is 14 amino acids long. This chain's CDR3 is CASGRDRGTYGYTF. The CDR3 coding sequence is TGCGCCAGCGGCCGGGACAGGGGCACCTATGGCTACACCTTC.

CDR3 sequence: CASSLEWTGGVDTQYF. In nucleotides, the CDR3 is TGTGCCAGCAGCTTAGAGTGGACAGGGGGCGTAGATACGCAGTATTTT. The genes are TRBV7-2 and TRBJ2-3; 11 bases match TRBD1. This CDR3 is 16 amino acids long. The V gene's germline CDR1 is SGHTA and CDR2 FQGNSA. Losses at the gene ends were 1 base for V and 5 bases for J; bases not matched to a gene: 5.

There are a few counts of this clone. The genes are TRBV30 and TRBJ1-1; the match to TRBD1 covers 7 bases. V was pared by 3 bases and J by 6 bases, with 1 base of the junction left unmatched. The CDR3 has 11 residues. Germline V lookup: CDR1 GTSNPN, CDR2 SVGIG (reference sequence). The CDR3 spells CAWSDRAEAFF. CDR3 in DNA: TGTGCCTGGAGCGACAGGGCTGAAGCTTTCTTT.

The chain employs TRBV15 and TRBJ1-3; the D is unclear. CDR3 length: 16 amino acids. Germline V gene data show CDR1 as LNHNV and CDR2 as YYDKDF (reference sequence). Trimming shortened V by 0 bases and J by 3 bases, and 12 bases separated the two germline ends. This chain's CDR3 is CATSRDVGAVGNTIYF. The CDR3 DNA reads as TGTGCCACCAGCAGAGATGTGGGTGCGGTTGGAAACACCATATATTTT.

The genes are TRBV7-9 and TRBJ2-3; D not certain. The CDR3 consists of 11 residues. Germline CDR1 SEHNR, CDR2 FQNEAQ (reference sequence). The germline V and J ends were trimmed by 3 bases and 3 bases, with 1 base remaining between them. The chain's CDR3 is CASSFTDTQYF. For the CDR3, the DNA is TGTGCCAGCAGCTTTACAGATACGCAGTATTTT.

The chain recombines TRBV30 with TRBJ2-5; D call uncertain. Germline assignment: CDR1 GTSNPN and CDR2 SVGIG (reference sequence). Trimming shortened V by 0 bases and J by 0 bases, and 8 bases separated the two germline ends. The CDR3 is made up of 14 amino acids. The CDR3 protein is CAWSVDHYQETQYF. The CDR3 bases are TGTGCCTGGAGTGTGGACCATTACCAAGAGACCCAGTACTTC.

The chain combines TRBV6-1 with TRBJ1-5; perhaps TRBD1 as D (6 bases). V dropped 5 bases and J dropped 1 base, with 12 bases sitting between them. The CDR3 length is 15 residues. Germline values: CDR1 MNHNS, CDR2 SASEGT. CDR3 nucleotide sequence: TGTGCCAGCAGTATAGGGGGAAACAGCAATCAGCCCCAGCATTTT. It translates to CASSIGGNSNQPQHF.

The rearrangement uses TRBV11-3 and TRBJ2-3; D tentatively reads TRBD1 or TRBD2 (5 bases each). The CDR3 length is 16 residues. Germline assignment: CDR1 SGHNT and CDR2 YENEEA. The germline V and J ends were trimmed by 5 bases and 0 bases, with 15 bases remaining between them. The CDR3: CASSPGTTPSTDTQYF. CDR3 nucleotide sequence: TGTGCCAGCAGCCCTGGGACGACCCCTAGCACAGATACGCAGTATTTT.

The chain recombines TRBV7-2 with TRBJ1-6; no firm D call. Germline CDR1 is SGHTA and CDR2 is FQGNSA. CDR3 size: 14 residues. Trimming pared 1 base from V and 7 bases from J, leaving 8 bases between. The CDR3 coding sequence is TGTGCCAGCAGCTTAGATGGGGTGAATTCACCCCTCCACTTT. It codes for CASSLDGVNSPLHF.

This sequence joins TRBV5-4 and TRBJ1-2; 10 bases map to TRBD1. Germline V CDR1 and CDR2: SGHNT, YYREEE (reference sequence). Trimming at V came to 4 bases and at J to 4 bases, leaving 4 bases not matched to a gene. The CDR3 has 14 residues. CDR3 DNA: TGTGCCAGCAGCCCGGGGACAGGGGCCTATGGCTACACCTTC. It is translated as CASSPGTGAYGYTF.

The chain carries TRBV6-5 and TRBJ1-2, with D maybe TRBD1 (6 bases). Germline loops: CDR1 MNHEY, CDR2 SVGAGI. The CDR3 is made up of 12 amino acids. Deletions cut 7 bases from V and 6 bases from J, with 12 bases between. The CDR3 DNA reads TGTGCCAGCACCCAGGAGGGGGATGGCTACACCTTC. Residues: CASTQEGDGYTF.

This chain connects TRBV4-1 to TRBJ2-7; D unclear. Trimming removed 0 bases from V and 7 bases from J, with 10 bases in between. The CDR3 is 13 amino acids. Germline CDR1 and CDR2: MGHRA and YSYEKL. The CDR3 loop reads CASSQDVSGEQYF. The CDR3 nucleotides are TGCGCCAGCAGCCAAGACGTTAGTGGAGAGCAGTACTTC.

The rearrangement links TRBV12-5 to TRBJ2-1; D remains ambiguous. Between the trimmed V and J ends, which lost 7 bases and 0 bases, there was a span of 13 bases. CDR1 and CDR2 (germline): LGHNT, FRNRAP. The CDR3 runs 15 residues. CDR3 amino acids: CASVPPPGSYNEQFF. The CDR3 DNA is TGTGCTAGTGTCCCGCCCCCGGGCTCCTACAATGAGCAGTTCTTC.

The chain carries TRBV29-1 and TRBJ2-2, with D hard to call. Deletions cut 5 bases from V and 4 bases from J, with 8 bases between. The CDR3 is made up of 12 amino acids. CDR1 and CDR2 from the germline V gene are SQVTM and ANQGSEA. CDR3: CSVPGLTGELFF. CDR3 nucleotides: TGCAGCGTTCCGGGCCTCACCGGGGAGCTGTTTTTT.

V usage is TRBV29-1 and J usage is TRBJ1-1; perhaps TRBD1 as D (6 bases). This CDR3 contains 13 residues. With 7 bases removed from V and 0 bases from J, the gap between germline ends came to 12 bases. Per germline, CDR1 SQVTM and CDR2 ANQGSEA. The CDR3 loop is CSAEGHLNTEAFF. The CDR3 DNA follows: TGCAGCGCCGAGGGACACCTGAACACTGAAGCTTTCTTT.

This clone was seen a few times. This chain links TRBV19 with TRBJ1-1, with D unclear. The CDR3 contains 15 residues. CDR1 is LNHDA and CDR2 is SQIVND in the germline V gene (reference sequence). V was clipped by 7 bases and J by 4 bases, with 19 bases between them. The CDR3 DNA is TGTGCCAGTAACAACGAGCCAGGAACAAGCACTGAAGCTTTCTTT. Its translation: CASNNEPGTSTEAFF.

V is TRBV7-2 and J is TRBJ1-1; the D is unclear. CDR3 length: 14 amino acids. Germline loops: CDR1 SGHTA, CDR2 FQGNSA. V lost 5 bases and J lost 1, with 11 bases in between. CDR3 sequence reads: CASSHQKPNTEAFF. The DNA for the CDR3 is TGTGCCAGCAGCCATCAGAAACCGAACACTGAAGCTTTCTTT.

V is TRBV14 and J is TRBJ2-5, with TRBD2 matching over 7 bases. V trimming: 4 bases; J trimming: 5 bases; junction bases outside the gene matches: 16. The germline V gene encodes CDR1 SGHDN and CDR2 FVKESK. The CDR3 runs 17 residues. The CDR3 region is CASSPRGVSGGGETQYF. DNA for the CDR3: TGTGCCAGCAGCCCCCGAGGGGTATCGGGGGGAGGCGAGACCCAGTACTTC.